The clone carrying this T cell receptor beta chain was seen many times. Its antigen is still unknown. The V and J ends lost 7 bases and 2 bases, in that order; junction bases with no gene match: 11. The CDR3 loop spans 18 amino acids. They built TCR cDNA with 5'RACE template switching, a step that put in a universal primer site and UMIs. Each CDR3 protein gets one entry after TCRdb re-called the 5' RACE reads with MiXCR. The data show hundreds of thousands of distinct CDR3 sequences, under 7.5% seen once. This specimen belongs to a study of T cells after yellow fever vaccination. Study information: SMART-Seq v4 Ultra Low Input prepared the low-cell-number fractions. Study findings and constraints: A large majority of primary-vaccination clones showed up again after the booster (96% CD4, around 88% CD8). Overall, a small share of clonotypes was seen in both CD4 and CD8 compartments.

The J gene is TRBJ2-1, the V gene TRBV12-3 or TRBV12-4; 13 bases align to TRBD2. Sequences were derived from PBMCs, sampled 5 days after the yellow fever booster vaccination. The TCR originated in a man aged 25 to 40 who received the YFV17D yellow fever vaccine. CDR3 nucleotides: TGTGCCAGCAATTCCGGGACTAGCGGGATGGGCACCTACAATGAGCAGTTCTTC. It specifies CASNSGTSGMGTYNEQFF.